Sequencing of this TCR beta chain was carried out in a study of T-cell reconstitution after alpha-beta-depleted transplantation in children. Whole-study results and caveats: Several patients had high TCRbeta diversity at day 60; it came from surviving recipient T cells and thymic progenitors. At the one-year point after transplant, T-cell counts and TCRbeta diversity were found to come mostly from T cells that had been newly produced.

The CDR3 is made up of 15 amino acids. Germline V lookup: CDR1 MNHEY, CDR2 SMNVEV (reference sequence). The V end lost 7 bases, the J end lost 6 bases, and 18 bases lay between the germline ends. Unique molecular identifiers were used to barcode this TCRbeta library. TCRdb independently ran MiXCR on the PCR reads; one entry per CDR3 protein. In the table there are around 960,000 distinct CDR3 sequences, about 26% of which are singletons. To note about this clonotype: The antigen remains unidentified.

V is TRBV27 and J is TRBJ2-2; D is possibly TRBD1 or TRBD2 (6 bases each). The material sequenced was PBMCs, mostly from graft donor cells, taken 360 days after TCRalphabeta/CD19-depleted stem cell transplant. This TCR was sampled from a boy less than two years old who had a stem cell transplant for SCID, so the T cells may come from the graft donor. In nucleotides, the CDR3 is TGTGCCAGCACCCTCAAGGGGGGCACGGCCGGGGAGCTGTTTTTT. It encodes CASTLKGGTAGELFF.